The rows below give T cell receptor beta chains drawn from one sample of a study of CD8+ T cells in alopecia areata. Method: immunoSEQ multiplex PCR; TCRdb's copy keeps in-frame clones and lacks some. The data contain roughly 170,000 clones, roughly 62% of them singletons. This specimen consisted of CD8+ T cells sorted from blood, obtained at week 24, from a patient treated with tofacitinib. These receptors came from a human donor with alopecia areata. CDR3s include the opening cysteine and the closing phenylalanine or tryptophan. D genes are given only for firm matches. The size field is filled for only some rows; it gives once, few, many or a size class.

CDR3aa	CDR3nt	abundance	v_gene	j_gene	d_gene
CASSAGQELFF	TGTGCCAGCAGCGCCGGACAAGAACTGTTTTTT	NA	TRBV9	TRBJ1-4	NA
CASSRGVLNEKLFF	TGTGCCAGCAGCCGGGGGGTTCTTAATGAAAAACTGTTTTTT	NA	TRBV6-5	TRBJ1-4	NA
CASSAPSGGETQYF	TGTGCCAGCAGCGCTCCTAGCGGGGGAGAGACCCAGTACTTC	once	TRBV9	TRBJ2-5	TRBD2
CSARGSSEQFF	TGCAGTGCTAGAGGGAGTAGCGAGCAGTTCTTC	few	TRBV20-1	TRBJ2-1	NA
CASSRKETQYF	TGTGCCAGCAGCCGTAAGGAGACCCAGTACTTC	NA	TRBV11-2	TRBJ2-5	NA
CASVPSSNQPQHF	TGTGCCAGCGTCCCCAGTAGCAATCAGCCCCAGCATTTT	NA	TRBV6-4	TRBJ1-5	NA
CAWSSGGADTQYF	TGTGCCTGGAGTTCAGGGGGGGCAGATACGCAGTATTTT	NA	TRBV30	TRBJ2-3	NA
CASSQGGAPTDTQYF	TGTGCCAGCAGCCAAGGGGGGGCCCCCACAGATACGCAGTATTTT	few	TRBV4-2	TRBJ2-3	NA
CASSPTLDRSPLHF	TGTGCCAGCAGTCCCACTTTGGATCGTTCACCCCTCCACTTT	NA	TRBV6-1	TRBJ1-6	NA
CASSDLRASGGAYLIDTQYF	TGTGCCAGCAGTGATTTGAGGGCTAGCGGGGGAGCCTACCTCATAGATACGCAGTATTTT	few	TRBV2	TRBJ2-3	TRBD2
CASRMGGTEAFF	TGTGCCAGTAGAATGGGTGGCACTGAAGCTTTCTTT	once	TRBV19	TRBJ1-1	NA
CASSLAFAGGANVLTF	TGTGCCAGCAGCTTAGCGTTCGCCGGTGGGGCCAACGTCCTGACTTTC	NA	TRBV7-6	TRBJ2-6	NA
CASSRGYPRGIRETQYF	TGCGCCAGCAGTCGGGGGTATCCTCGGGGTATACGGGAGACCCAGTACTTC	NA	TRBV23-1	TRBJ2-5	NA
CACWVYYGYTF	TGTGCCTGTTGGGTTTACTATGGCTACACCTTC	NA	TRBV30	TRBJ1-2	NA
CASSFPGQGSYEQYF	TGTGCCAGCAGTTTCCCGGGACAGGGGTCCTACGAGCAGTACTTC	NA	TRBV11-2	TRBJ2-7	TRBD1
CASPSAGGYTF	TGTGCCAGCCCCAGTGCGGGGGGCTACACCTTC	NA	TRBV18	TRBJ1-2	NA
CASSSYGDTQYF	TGTGCCAGCAGCTCATATGGGGATACGCAGTATTTT	NA	TRBV7-2	TRBJ2-3	NA
CASSLVEVDQYF	TGTGCCAGCAGCTTAGTCGAGGTGGACCAGTACTTC	NA	TRBV11-2	TRBJ2-7	NA
CASSLQIGGLGQQHEQYF	TGCGCCAGCAGTCTACAAATTGGGGGACTAGGACAGCAGCACGAGCAGTACTTC	NA	TRBV23-1	TRBJ2-7	TRBD2
CASRLTGGSYEQYF	TGTGCCAGCAGGCTGACAGGGGGCTCCTACGAGCAGTACTTC	NA	TRBV27	TRBJ2-7	TRBD1
CASSPDREQETQYF	TGTGCCAGCAGCCCCGACAGGGAACAAGAGACCCAGTACTTC	NA	TRBV7-9	TRBJ2-5	TRBD1
CASSQDPREPQHF	TGTGCCAGCAGCCAAGATCCCCGGGAGCCCCAGCATTTT	few	TRBV14	TRBJ1-5	NA
CASSLGGLRTQYF	TGCGCCAGCAGCTTGGGGGGCCTTAGGACCCAGTACTTC	NA	TRBV5-1	TRBJ2-5	NA
CASSFRGNTGSYEQYF	TGTGCCAGCTCGTTCCGGGGAAACACGGGGTCCTACGAGCAGTACTTC	few	TRBV18	TRBJ2-7	NA
CARRTGNTEAFF	TGTGCCCGGAGAACAGGGAACACTGAAGCTTTCTTT	NA	TRBV30	TRBJ1-1	NA
CASSLTPIQEVTEAFF	TGTGCCAGCAGCTTAACCCCCATCCAGGAGGTCACTGAAGCTTTCTTT	NA	TRBV7-3	TRBJ1-1	NA
CASSLTGGTDTGELFF	TGTGCCAGCAGCTTAACAGGGGGCACGGACACCGGGGAGCTGTTTTTT	few	TRBV7-6	TRBJ2-2	TRBD1
CSVAGRDNQPQHF	TGCAGCGTGGCGGGGCGGGACAATCAGCCCCAGCATTTT	few	TRBV29-1	TRBJ1-5	NA
CASSLTGFTEAFF	TGTGCCAGCAGCTTAACAGGGTTCACTGAAGCTTTCTTT	NA	TRBV11-2	TRBJ1-1	NA
CASNLLLYSNQPQHF	TGTGCCAGTAACCTACTACTTTATAGCAATCAGCCCCAGCATTTT	once	TRBV19	TRBJ1-5	NA
CASSRGGFSDEQFF	TGCGCCAGCAGCCGGGGAGGGTTTAGCGATGAGCAGTTCTTC	NA	TRBV4-1	TRBJ2-1	TRBD2
CAWSLGTGLKGQPQHF	TGTGCCTGGAGTTTAGGGACAGGGCTTAAAGGTCAGCCCCAGCATTTT	NA	TRBV30	TRBJ1-5	TRBD1
CASSFSGTVNTEAFF	TGTGCCAGCAGTTTCTCCGGGACGGTCAACACTGAAGCTTTCTTT	few	TRBV27	TRBJ1-1	NA
CASSRGGSYNEQFF	TGTGCCAGCAGTCGCGGGGGTTCCTACAATGAGCAGTTCTTC	few	TRBV27	TRBJ2-1	TRBD2
CSVEDPEGDFGELFF	TGCAGCGTTGAAGATCCAGAAGGGGATTTCGGGGAGCTGTTTTTT	few	TRBV29-1	TRBJ2-2	NA
CATGRDRGLVNYGYTF	TGTGCCACCGGCCGGGACAGGGGGCTCGTTAACTATGGCTACACCTTC	NA	TRBV15	TRBJ1-2	TRBD1
CSVPGDQETQYF	TGCAGCGTTCCGGGAGATCAAGAGACCCAGTACTTC	few	TRBV29-1	TRBJ2-5	NA
CSVDSGEKLFF	TGCAGCGTTGATTCCGGGGAAAAACTGTTTTTT	NA	TRBV29-1	TRBJ1-4	NA
CASSEGRSYGYTF	TGTGCCAGCAGTGAGGGACGGAGCTATGGCTACACCTTC	NA	TRBV6-1	TRBJ1-2	NA
CASSQRPTSGAGELFF	TGCGCCAGCAGTCAAAGGCCGACTAGCGGGGCCGGGGAGCTGTTTTTT	few	TRBV4-1	TRBJ2-2	TRBD2
CASSYANRGDAFF	TGTGCCAGCAGTTACGCAAACAGGGGCGACGCTTTCTTT	few	TRBV6-5	TRBJ1-1	TRBD1
CAWSVGKRTEAFF	TGTGCCTGGAGTGTAGGGAAGAGGACTGAAGCTTTCTTT	NA	TRBV30	TRBJ1-1	NA
CASSEELAKPYNEQFF	TGTGCCAGCAGCGAAGAACTAGCTAAGCCGTACAATGAGCAGTTCTTC	NA	TRBV7-2	TRBJ2-1	NA
CASRTGTTEAFF	TGTGCCAGCCGAACAGGGACCACTGAAGCTTTCTTT	NA	TRBV19	TRBJ1-1	NA
CASSLAWDNEQFF	TGTGCCAGCAGCTTGGCCTGGGACAATGAGCAGTTCTTC	few	TRBV5-6	TRBJ2-1	NA
CASSLGTGLGETQYF	TGTGCCAGCAGCTTAGGGACAGGGCTTGGAGAGACCCAGTACTTC	NA	TRBV7-6	TRBJ2-5	TRBD1
CASRKNTGELFF	TGTGCCAGCAGGAAGAACACCGGGGAGCTGTTTTTT	NA	TRBV9	TRBJ2-2	NA
CASTQGNTADTQYF	TGCGCCAGTACGCAGGGGAACACCGCAGATACGCAGTATTTT	NA	TRBV5-1	TRBJ2-3	NA
CASSGDSSEQFF	TGTGCCAGTAGTGGAGACAGTAGTGAGCAGTTCTTC	NA	TRBV19	TRBJ2-1	NA
CASSKGQGNQPQHF	TGCGCCAGCAGTAAAGGACAGGGGAATCAGCCCCAGCATTTT	NA	TRBV4-1	TRBJ1-5	TRBD1
CASPEGFGYGYTF	TGTGCCAGCCCCGAGGGGTTTGGCTATGGCTACACCTTC	NA	TRBV2	TRBJ1-2	NA
CASSTGQSINTGELFF	TGTGCCAGCAGCACGGGACAGTCAATAAACACCGGGGAGCTGTTTTTT	few	TRBV7-9	TRBJ2-2	TRBD1
CASSPETGGAGELFF	TGCGCCAGCAGCCCGGAGACAGGGGGCGCCGGGGAGCTGTTTTTT	NA	TRBV5-1	TRBJ2-2	TRBD1
CASSLLQFGNEQFF	TGTGCCAGCAGCTTATTACAATTCGGGAATGAGCAGTTCTTC	NA	TRBV11-2	TRBJ2-1	NA
CASSFIAGTNEKLFF	TGTGCCAGCAGCTTTATCGCCGGCACTAATGAAAAACTGTTTTTT	NA	TRBV7-2	TRBJ1-4	NA
CASSLGLIQETQYF	TGTGCCAGCAGCTTAGGACTCATCCAAGAGACCCAGTACTTC	NA	TRBV13	TRBJ2-5	NA
CASSLEDSSRAQYF	TGCGCCAGCAGCTTGGAGGACAGCAGCCGGGCCCAGTACTTC	few	TRBV5-1	TRBJ2-5	NA
CASSSLGAGREKLFF	TGTGCCAGCAGCTCACTGGGGGCCGGACGAGAAAAACTGTTTTTT	NA	TRBV7-9	TRBJ1-4	NA